Sequencing of this T cell receptor beta chain was carried out in a study of immune evolution from preneoplasia to lung adenocarcinoma (dated by TCRdb to about 2021). About the investigation overall: No AAH lesions showed HLA loss of heterozygosity, compared with over 6% of AIS, 15% of MIA and roughly 35% of ADC lesions. The study combined immune gene expression, TCR sequencing and multiplex immunofluorescence to profile immune contexture across lung adenocarcinoma precursors and invasive adenocarcinoma. Resected precursor lesions (AAH, AIS, MIA) and invasive adenocarcinomas were each compared against paired morphologically normal lung tissue. The sample size was set by how many specimens were available, not by a prior power calculation. The immune data were combined with whole exome sequencing and methylation data from the same cohort of nodules. A total of about 53 patients with pulmonary nodules who underwent surgical resection were included in the overall cohort. TCR sequencing data were obtained from under 60 patients. According to the study, over a hundred samples went through TCR sequencing. Class I HLA alleles were inferred from exome data with POLYSOLVER, and allele-specific HLA loss was detected with LOHHLA.

Of note for this clone: The antigen it recognizes is unknown. No clone much larger than this one lies a single base away; base qualities are absent.

The patients had resection in Japan or China between 2014 and 2017. Two lung cancer pathologists independently reviewed H&E slides to confirm the histologic diagnosis of every case. For nucleic acid extraction, premalignant or tumor cells were enriched by macro-dissection following pathologic assessment. DNA was isolated from FFPE tissue using the AllPrep DNA/RNA FFPE Kit. The immunoSEQ hsTCRbeta Kit was used to sequence TCR beta CDR3 regions from DNA. The authors processed their data as follows. The ImmunoSEQ Analyzer was used to analyse the TCR sequencing data. T cell clonality was calculated on productive rearrangements as 1 minus Pielou's evenness. The inverse Simpson index, applied to productive templates, was used to measure T cell diversity. T cell density was defined as TCR beta template counts normalized to usable DNA, with usable DNA estimated by amplification and sequencing of housekeeping genes. Two-sided Kruskal-Wallis tests were used to compare TCR metrics across histologic stages. The table was pulled from immuneACCESS by TCRdb, which kept in-frame rearrangements only. Such tables lose some clones; where checked, under half of the loss comes from unresolved V genes, and the rest has no known cause. That table gives V, J and clone size, and the DNA gave D and trimming. The sample records 4,500 or so clones, around three quarters of which are singletons. The ten top clones hold more than 13% of the sample.

Overall study results and their limits: Normal lung had the highest top T cell clone frequencies, which appeared to decline progressively from AAH through AIS, MIA and invasive adenocarcinoma. Findings were based on association rather than direct causation; larger cohorts with long-term follow-up and longitudinal biopsies were deemed needed. Because all patients came from Japan and China, whether the findings apply to Western populations was uncertain. The highest clonality was observed in normal lung, whereas higher T cell density and diversity but lower clonality appeared to be present in later-stage lesions. The highest T cell clonality was observed in KRAS-mutant nodules compared with EGFR-mutant or double wild-type lesions.

Sample: FFPE invasive lung adenocarcinoma tissue. Interpreted using the paper, the cell subset or site label stands for: frankly invasive lung adenocarcinoma (ADC). This TCR was recovered from a person aged 70 to 85 with invasive lung adenocarcinoma. Some clones in this sample may be carry-over from other donors' samples.

In nucleotide form, the sequence is TGTGCCAGCAGCTTGGGGATGAACACTGAAGCTTTCTTT. Its protein product is CASSLGMNTEAFF. This chain is built from TRBV7-8 and TRBJ1-1, with the identity of the D gene unclear. Reading from cysteine to phenylalanine, the CDR3 counts 13 amino acids. The retained sequence is limited to the CDR3, 39 bases, with the frame set at the first base. The CDR1 and CDR2 encoded by the germline V gene are SGHVS and FQNEAQ. V loses 3 bases of germline sequence and J loses 0 bases, and the interval between the two ends is 5 bases.